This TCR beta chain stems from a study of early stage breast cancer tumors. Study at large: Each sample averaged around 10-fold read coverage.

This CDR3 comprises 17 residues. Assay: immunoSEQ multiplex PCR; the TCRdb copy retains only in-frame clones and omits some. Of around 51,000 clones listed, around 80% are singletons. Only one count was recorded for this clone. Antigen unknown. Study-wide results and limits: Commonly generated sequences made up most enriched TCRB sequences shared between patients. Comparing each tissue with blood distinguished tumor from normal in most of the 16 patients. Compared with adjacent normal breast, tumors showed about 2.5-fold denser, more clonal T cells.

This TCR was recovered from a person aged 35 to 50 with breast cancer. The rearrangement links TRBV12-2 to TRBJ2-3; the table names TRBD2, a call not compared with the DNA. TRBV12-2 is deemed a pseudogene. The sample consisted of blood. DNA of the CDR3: TGTGCAAGTCGCTTAGGGGGGACTAGCGGGAGAACAGATACGCAGTATTTT. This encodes CASRLGGTSGRTDTQYF.